A selection of T cell receptor beta chains follows, all from one sample in a study of response to subunit inactivated influenza vaccine. One entry per CDR3 protein, called by TCRdb with MiXCR from the RT-PCR reads. The sample holds approximately 290,000 distinct CDR3 sequences, approximately 20% seen once. Material: PBMCs from blood, obtained roughly 20 months after vaccination. These TCRs come from a man between 45 and 75 years old who received an inactivated influenza vaccine. CDR3s include the opening cysteine and the closing phenylalanine or tryptophan. The D gene is left open where the match is weak. A clone size is listed for some rows: how often the clone was seen (once, few, many), or a class if it is expanded.

V gene: TRBV5-1; J gene: TRBJ1-3; clone size: many; D gene: -; CDR3 protein: CASSKTGASGNTIYF; CDR3 DNA: TGCGCCAGCAGCAAGACAGGAGCCTCTGGAAACACCATATATTTT
V gene: TRBV29-1; J gene: TRBJ1-2; clone size: many; D gene: -; CDR3 protein: CSVTTGYGYTF; CDR3 DNA: TGCAGCGTAACGACAGGATATGGCTACACCTTC
V gene: TRBV27; J gene: TRBJ1-6; clone size: -; D gene: -; CDR3 protein: CASTRNLGTGVGSYNSPLHF; CDR3 DNA: TGTGCCAGCACCAGAAACCTTGGGACCGGGGTGGGGTCCTATAATTCACCCCTCCACTTT
V gene: TRBV7-2; J gene: TRBJ2-5; clone size: few; D gene: TRBD1; CDR3 protein: CASRTTGGQETQYF; CDR3 DNA: TGTGCCAGCAGAACTACAGGGGGCCAAGAGACCCAGTACTTC
V gene: TRBV30; J gene: TRBJ1-1; clone size: -; D gene: -; CDR3 protein: CAWKPPGSGLNTEAFF; CDR3 DNA: TGTGCCTGGAAACCGCCGGGCTCGGGCCTGAACACTGAAGCTTTCTTT
V gene: TRBV6-2/TRBV6-3; J gene: TRBJ1-5; clone size: -; D gene: -; CDR3 protein: CASSWRDNQPQHF; CDR3 DNA: TGTGCCAGCAGTTGGCGGGACAATCAGCCCCAGCATTTT
V gene: TRBV20-1; J gene: TRBJ2-3; clone size: -; D gene: -; CDR3 protein: CSAILDRSQYF; CDR3 DNA: TGCAGTGCAATACTCGACCGATCGCAGTATTTT
V gene: TRBV28; J gene: TRBJ2-4; clone size: few; D gene: -; CDR3 protein: CASSPGVNLAKNIQYF; CDR3 DNA: TGTGCCAGCAGCCCGGGGGTTAACCTAGCCAAAAACATTCAGTACTTC
V gene: TRBV12-3/TRBV12-4; J gene: TRBJ1-6; clone size: many; D gene: -; CDR3 protein: CASSHTSQPLHF; CDR3 DNA: TGTGCCAGCAGCCACACATCTCAGCCCCTCCACTTT
V gene: TRBV11-3; J gene: TRBJ2-5; clone size: -; D gene: -; CDR3 protein: CASSRDRFQETQYF; CDR3 DNA: TGTGCCAGCAGTCGTGACAGATTTCAAGAGACCCAGTACTTC
V gene: TRBV30; J gene: TRBJ2-1; clone size: few; D gene: -; CDR3 protein: CAWSYVGLVDEQFF; CDR3 DNA: TGTGCCTGGAGTTATGTCGGACTTGTTGATGAGCAGTTCTTC
V gene: TRBV9; J gene: TRBJ1-1; clone size: -; D gene: -; CDR3 protein: CASSVVMGGVGTEAFF; CDR3 DNA: TGTGCCAGCAGCGTAGTAATGGGGGGGGTGGGGACTGAAGCTTTCTTT
V gene: TRBV7-2; J gene: TRBJ2-7; clone size: -; D gene: TRBD1; CDR3 protein: CASSTGTGVSREQYF; CDR3 DNA: TGTGCCAGCAGCACAGGGACAGGGGTATCTAGGGAGCAGTACTTC
V gene: TRBV5-1; J gene: TRBJ1-1; clone size: few; D gene: -; CDR3 protein: CASSFTQGGARDTEAFF; CDR3 DNA: TGCGCCAGCAGCTTTACACAGGGAGGTGCGCGCGACACTGAAGCTTTCTTT
V gene: TRBV25-1; J gene: TRBJ2-5; clone size: -; D gene: -; CDR3 protein: CASSEIDVRAETQYF; CDR3 DNA: TGTGCCAGCAGTGAAATTGATGTGAGGGCCGAGACCCAGTACTTC
V gene: TRBV24-1; J gene: TRBJ2-1; clone size: few; D gene: TRBD2; CDR3 protein: CATSESSGDYEQFF; CDR3 DNA: TGTGCCACCAGTGAGTCTAGCGGGGACTATGAGCAGTTCTTC
V gene: TRBV6-1; J gene: TRBJ2-1; clone size: -; D gene: TRBD1; CDR3 protein: CASSEGTGSYNEQFF; CDR3 DNA: TGTGCCAGCAGTGAAGGGACAGGGTCATACAATGAGCAGTTCTTC
V gene: TRBV7-2; J gene: TRBJ1-5; clone size: -; D gene: -; CDR3 protein: CASSWEANQPQHF; CDR3 DNA: TGTGCCAGCAGCTGGGAGGCGAATCAGCCCCAGCATTTT
V gene: TRBV20-1; J gene: TRBJ2-3; clone size: -; D gene: TRBD2; CDR3 protein: CSARGRVGLAADTQYF; CDR3 DNA: TGCAGTGCTAGAGGTCGGGTGGGACTAGCAGCAGATACGCAGTATTTT
V gene: TRBV30; J gene: TRBJ1-1; clone size: -; D gene: -; CDR3 protein: CAWSVGSHTEAFF; CDR3 DNA: TGTGCCTGGAGTGTGGGCAGTCACACTGAAGCTTTCTTT
V gene: TRBV7-2; J gene: TRBJ1-5; clone size: few; D gene: -; CDR3 protein: CASSLGAAASQPQHF; CDR3 DNA: TGTGCCAGCAGCTTAGGGGCGGCGGCGAGTCAGCCCCAGCATTTT
V gene: TRBV7-9; J gene: TRBJ2-2; clone size: few; D gene: TRBD2; CDR3 protein: CASSSTSGGYLTGELFF; CDR3 DNA: TGTGCCAGCAGCTCGACTAGCGGGGGCTATCTCACCGGGGAGCTGTTTTTT
V gene: TRBV7-9; J gene: TRBJ2-7; clone size: -; D gene: -; CDR3 protein: CASSFTGELYEQYF; CDR3 DNA: TGTGCCAGCAGCTTTACAGGAGAACTCTACGAGCAGTACTTC
V gene: TRBV2; J gene: TRBJ1-4; clone size: few; D gene: -; CDR3 protein: CASRDHWATNEKLFF; CDR3 DNA: TGTGCCAGCCGCGACCATTGGGCAACTAATGAAAAACTGTTTTTT
V gene: TRBV5-1; J gene: TRBJ1-2; clone size: few; D gene: -; CDR3 protein: CASSHTGPGYGYTF; CDR3 DNA: TGCGCCAGCAGCCACACAGGGCCAGGGTATGGCTACACCTTC
V gene: TRBV11-2; J gene: TRBJ1-5; clone size: few; D gene: -; CDR3 protein: CASSLYFGGQWAQHF; CDR3 DNA: TGTGCCAGCAGCTTATATTTCGGGGGTCAATGGGCCCAGCATTTT
V gene: TRBV6-4; J gene: TRBJ2-1; clone size: many; D gene: TRBD1; CDR3 protein: CASSDFSTGGNEQFF; CDR3 DNA: TGTGCCAGCAGTGACTTTTCCACAGGGGGCAATGAGCAGTTCTTC
V gene: TRBV5-1; J gene: TRBJ2-7; clone size: -; D gene: -; CDR3 protein: CASSPRTAYEQYF; CDR3 DNA: TGCGCCAGCAGCCCTAGGACAGCGTACGAGCAGTACTTC
V gene: TRBV10-3; J gene: TRBJ1-4; clone size: -; D gene: TRBD1; CDR3 protein: CAIRGGQGDEKLFF; CDR3 DNA: TGTGCCATCAGAGGAGGACAGGGGGATGAAAAACTGTTTTTT
V gene: TRBV27; J gene: TRBJ1-1; clone size: -; D gene: -; CDR3 protein: CASKGISMNTEAFF; CDR3 DNA: TGTGCCAGCAAGGGTATAAGTATGAACACTGAAGCTTTCTTT
V gene: TRBV3-1; J gene: TRBJ2-1; clone size: -; D gene: TRBD2; CDR3 protein: CASRQGTSGYNEQFF; CDR3 DNA: TGTGCCAGCAGGCAGGGGACTAGCGGATACAATGAGCAGTTCTTC
V gene: TRBV27; J gene: TRBJ1-1; clone size: -; D gene: -; CDR3 protein: CASSPLGSGITEAFF; CDR3 DNA: TGTGCCAGCAGTCCCCTGGGCTCAGGGATCACTGAAGCTTTCTTT
V gene: TRBV5-5; J gene: TRBJ2-1; clone size: few; D gene: -; CDR3 protein: CASSSRTSNEQFF; CDR3 DNA: TGTGCCAGCAGCTCACGTACTAGCAATGAGCAGTTCTTC
V gene: TRBV28; J gene: TRBJ1-4; clone size: few; D gene: -; CDR3 protein: CASSLTMDEKLFF; CDR3 DNA: TGTGCCAGCAGTTTAACTATGGACGAAAAACTGTTTTTT
V gene: TRBV30; J gene: TRBJ1-1; clone size: -; D gene: -; CDR3 protein: CAWGVWGWGTEAFF; CDR3 DNA: TGTGCCTGGGGAGTGTGGGGGTGGGGCACTGAAGCTTTCTTT
V gene: TRBV12-3/TRBV12-4; J gene: TRBJ1-5; clone size: -; D gene: -; CDR3 protein: CASSFKEGQPQHF; CDR3 DNA: TGTGCCAGCAGTTTTAAGGAGGGTCAGCCCCAGCATTTT
V gene: TRBV7-9; J gene: TRBJ1-4; clone size: -; D gene: TRBD1; CDR3 protein: CASSLLVDGTGREKLFF; CDR3 DNA: TGTGCCAGCAGCTTACTGGTGGACGGGACAGGGCGAGAAAAACTGTTTTTT